These T cell receptor beta chains were read from a single sample in a study of blood T cell repertoires in COVID-19. TCRdb's copy holds only in-frame clones and misses some; the assay was immunoSEQ multiplex PCR. The profile shows 400,000 to 450,000 clones, 85% to 90% of them singletons. Sequenced input: PBMCs or T cells enriched from blood (not recorded which). Receptor source: a man aged 25-45 years who had recovered from COVID-19. Each CDR3 is given with its conserved first and last residue. Fields, in order: J gene, V gene, D gene, clone size, CDR3 protein, CDR3 DNA. The D gene is left open where the match is weak. Clone size is shown for a subset of rows, as once, few, many or a class of expanded clone.

TRBJ2-7,TRBV27,TRBD2,NA,CASSTLAGAYYEQYF,TGTGCCAGCAGTACCTTAGCGGGAGCATACTACGAGCAGTACTTC
TRBJ2-7,TRBV6-1,NA,NA,CASSESTGAYEQYF,TGTGCCAGCAGTGAGTCGACAGGAGCCTACGAGCAGTACTTC
TRBJ2-1,TRBV7-9,NA,NA,CASSLTVREPYNEQFF,TGTGCCAGCAGCTTAACCGTACGGGAGCCATACAATGAGCAGTTCTTC
TRBJ1-1,TRBV12-3/TRBV12-4,NA,NA,CASSTGFRAFF,TGTGCCAGCAGTACAGGGTTTCGAGCTTTCTTT
TRBJ1-5,TRBV9,NA,NA,CASTKSGGGGEPQHF,TGTGCCAGCACCAAATCTGGGGGAGGTGGGGAGCCCCAGCATTTT
TRBJ2-5,TRBV5-1,TRBD2,NA,CASSLKTSGFGVETQYF,TGCGCCAGCAGCTTGAAAACTAGCGGCTTCGGGGTAGAGACCCAGTACTTC
TRBJ2-1,TRBV11-3,NA,NA,CASSLQSGSYNEQFF,TGTGCCAGCAGCTTACAAAGCGGCTCCTACAATGAGCAGTTCTTC
TRBJ2-7,TRBV7-9,TRBD2,many,CARVLSGSNEQYF,TGTGCCAGGGTACTTAGCGGGAGTAACGAGCAGTACTTC
TRBJ1-2,TRBV27,TRBD1,NA,CASSRQGAVGYTF,TGTGCCAGCAGTCGACAGGGGGCGGTCGGCTACACCTTC
TRBJ1-5,TRBV28,NA,NA,CASITGGEGNQPQHF,TGTGCCAGTATCACGGGCGGAGAGGGAAATCAGCCCCAGCATTTT
TRBJ1-1,TRBV6-5,NA,NA,CASSPFQWRGPRAFF,TGTGCCAGCAGCCCCTTCCAATGGAGGGGCCCAAGAGCTTTCTTT
TRBJ1-5,TRBV12-3/TRBV12-4,NA,NA,CASSLGQFQPQHF,TGTGCCAGCAGTTTAGGGCAGTTTCAGCCCCAGCATTTT
TRBJ1-5,TRBV5-1,TRBD1,NA,CASPYGRTGRDQPQHF,TGCGCCAGCCCGTACGGAAGGACAGGGAGAGATCAGCCCCAGCATTTT
TRBJ2-5,TRBV7-6,NA,NA,CASSPRRPQETQYF,TGTGCCAGCAGCCCCCGGCGGCCCCAAGAGACCCAGTACTTC
TRBJ2-1,TRBV6-1,NA,NA,CASSATFGSYNEQFF,TGTGCCAGCAGTGCCACCTTCGGGTCCTACAATGAGCAGTTCTTC
TRBJ2-1,TRBV28,TRBD1,NA,CASSHTPDRYNEQFF,TGTGCCAGCAGCCACACCCCGGACAGGTACAATGAGCAGTTCTTC
TRBJ1-5,TRBV19,NA,NA,CASSAIPGLGSQHF,TGTGCCAGTAGTGCTATCCCGGGACTAGGGTCCCAGCATTTT
TRBJ1-2,TRBV5-8,TRBD1,NA,CASSLRGATGVLQRSDGYTF,TGTGCCAGCAGCTTGCGTGGGGCGACAGGGGTACTCCAACGGTCGGATGGCTACACCTTC
TRBJ2-1,TRBV5-4,TRBD2,NA,CASAPGLAGAVSYNEQFF,TGTGCCAGTGCTCCGGGACTAGCGGGAGCAGTATCCTACAATGAGCAGTTCTTC
TRBJ2-5,TRBV18,NA,NA,CASSPRSVETQYF,TGTGCCAGCTCCCCCAGATCCGTAGAGACCCAGTACTTC
TRBJ1-4,TRBV5-5,TRBD1,once,CASSRSEGQFNEKLFF,TGTGCCAGCAGCCGTTCGGAGGGACAGTTTAATGAAAAACTGTTTTTT
TRBJ1-1,TRBV6-2/TRBV6-3,NA,NA,CASSYDAGVAEAFF,TGTGCCAGCAGTTACGACGCAGGTGTGGCCGAAGCTTTCTTT
TRBJ1-2,TRBV27,NA,NA,CASSLKGGPNYGYTF,TGTGCCAGCAGTTTAAAGGGGGGGCCCAACTATGGCTACACCTTC
TRBJ2-7,TRBV6-5,TRBD1,NA,CASRASQGVEQYF,TGTGCCAGCAGAGCCTCACAGGGGGTCGAGCAGTACTTC
TRBJ1-6,TRBV18,NA,once,CASSPDTPNSPLHF,TGTGCCAGCTCACCGGACACCCCTAATTCACCCCTCCACTTT
TRBJ2-3,TRBV27,NA,NA,CASSPPYTDTQYF,TGTGCCAGCAGTCCCCCCTACACAGATACGCAGTATTTT
TRBJ1-1,TRBV29-1,NA,NA,CSVEKVGSKSEAFF,TGCAGCGTTGAAAAGGTCGGGAGTAAATCTGAAGCTTTCTTT
TRBJ2-2,TRBV9,NA,NA,CASSVPGGVTGELFF,TGTGCCAGCAGCGTACCTGGAGGGGTCACCGGGGAGCTGTTTTTT
TRBJ1-2,TRBV29-1,TRBD1,NA,CSVEVRDRDYYGYTF,TGCAGCGTTGAAGTCCGGGACAGAGATTACTATGGCTACACCTTC
TRBJ2-3,TRBV3-1/TRBV3-2,NA,NA,CASSRKGLLADTQYF,TGTGCCAGCAGCCGAAAGGGACTTCTGGCAGATACGCAGTATTTT
TRBJ1-5,TRBV28,NA,NA,CASSLPTGLGSNQPQHF,TGTGCCAGCAGTTTACCAACAGGGCTCGGCAGCAATCAGCCCCAGCATTTT
TRBJ2-2,TRBV4-1,NA,few,CASSQGPPGAGGRNTGELFF,TGCGCCAGCAGCCAAGGTCCCCCGGGTGCAGGAGGAAGGAACACCGGGGAGCTGTTTTTT